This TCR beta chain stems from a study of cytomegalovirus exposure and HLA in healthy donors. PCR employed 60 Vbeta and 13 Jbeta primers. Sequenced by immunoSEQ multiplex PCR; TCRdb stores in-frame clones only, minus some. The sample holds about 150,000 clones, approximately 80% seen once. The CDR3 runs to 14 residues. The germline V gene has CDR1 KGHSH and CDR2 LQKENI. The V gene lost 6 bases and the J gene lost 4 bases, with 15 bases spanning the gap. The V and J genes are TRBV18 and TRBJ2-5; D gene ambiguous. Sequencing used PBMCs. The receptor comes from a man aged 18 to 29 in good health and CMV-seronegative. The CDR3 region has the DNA TGTGCCAGCTCCCCAGGAGCTAGTCGAGAGACCCAGTACTTC. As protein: CASSPGASRETQYF.